These T cell receptor beta chains were read from a single sample in a study of blood T cell repertoires in COVID-19. Measured with immunoSEQ multiplex PCR; TCRdb has only the in-frame clones, and not every one. The sample consists of some 670,000 clones, about 90% of them appearing once. Sequencing was carried out using peripheral blood. All receptors derive from a woman between 18 and 29 years old with acute or convalescent COVID-19. Both conserved end residues are part of each CDR3. Each record gives: clone size, V gene, J gene, D gene, CDR3 protein, CDR3 DNA. A D gene is named only where the DNA matches it firmly. Clone size, where shown, is once, few, many, or a class for clones that have expanded.

size: NA; V: TRBV3-1/TRBV3-2; J: TRBJ2-3; D: TRBD2; CDR3: CASSRVSGGVADTQYF; DNA: TGTGCCAGCAGCCGGGTTAGCGGGGGGGTGGCAGATACGCAGTATTTT
size: NA; V: TRBV12-1; J: TRBJ1-1; D: NA; CDR3: CASSLPDRDPNTEAFF; DNA: TGTGCCAGCAGCTTACCAGACAGGGACCCGAACACTGAAGCTTTCTTT
size: NA; V: TRBV19; J: TRBJ1-2; D: NA; CDR3: CASSITDGERGYTF; DNA: TGTGCCAGTAGTATAACCGACGGTGAGCGTGGCTACACCTTC
size: NA; V: TRBV5-6; J: TRBJ2-3; D: TRBD2; CDR3: CASSTGLAGATDTQYF; DNA: TGTGCCAGCAGCACCGGACTAGCGGGGGCCACAGATACGCAGTATTTT
size: NA; V: TRBV5-6; J: TRBJ2-1; D: TRBD1; CDR3: CASSHGTGGNQFF; DNA: TGTGCCAGCAGCCACGGGACAGGGGGGAACCAGTTCTTC
size: NA; V: TRBV18; J: TRBJ1-3; D: TRBD1; CDR3: CASTTGANGNTIYF; DNA: TGTGCCAGCACCACAGGGGCCAATGGAAACACCATATATTTT
size: NA; V: TRBV7-2; J: TRBJ1-6; D: TRBD1; CDR3: CASSSPWDRGVVASSPLHF; DNA: TGTGCCAGCAGCTCCCCCTGGGACAGGGGAGTAGTAGCGAGTTCACCCCTCCACTTT
size: NA; V: TRBV18; J: TRBJ1-2; D: NA; CDR3: CASFKEGSIYGYTF; DNA: TGTGCCAGTTTCAAGGAGGGTTCAATCTATGGCTACACCTTC
size: NA; V: TRBV4-2; J: TRBJ1-2; D: TRBD1; CDR3: CASSQDGTGVYGYTF; DNA: TGTGCCAGCAGCCAAGATGGGACAGGGGTCTATGGCTACACCTTC
size: NA; V: TRBV6-5; J: TRBJ1-2; D: NA; CDR3: CASSYSAVTPHGYTF; DNA: TGTGCCAGCAGTTACTCGGCAGTTACCCCTCATGGCTACACCTTC
size: NA; V: TRBV4-2; J: TRBJ1-1; D: NA; CDR3: CASSQDRRGTEAFF; DNA: TGTGCCAGCAGCCAAGATAGAAGGGGGACTGAAGCTTTCTTT
size: NA; V: TRBV27; J: TRBJ1-2; D: NA; CDR3: CASGPRGSIYGYTF; DNA: TGTGCCAGCGGCCCCCGGGGTAGTATCTATGGCTACACCTTC
size: NA; V: TRBV5-6; J: TRBJ2-5; D: TRBD2; CDR3: CASSLGSGVETQYF; DNA: TGTGCCAGCAGCTTGGGTAGCGGGGTGGAGACCCAGTACTTC
size: NA; V: TRBV24-1; J: TRBJ1-6; D: NA; CDR3: CATSDLTGWGWDSPLHF; DNA: TGTGCCACCAGTGATTTAACAGGGTGGGGTTGGGATTCACCCCTCCACTTT
size: NA; V: TRBV3-1/TRBV3-2; J: TRBJ2-3; D: NA; CDR3: CASSLGGPDTQYF; DNA: TGTGCCAGCAGCCTCGGAGGTCCAGATACGCAGTATTTT
size: NA; V: TRBV6-5; J: TRBJ2-7; D: NA; CDR3: CASSYFMGGAYEQYF; DNA: TGTGCCAGCAGTTACTTCATGGGGGGTGCCTACGAGCAGTACTTC
size: NA; V: TRBV30; J: TRBJ1-1; D: TRBD1; CDR3: CAWSPLDRATEAFF; DNA: TGTGCCTGGAGTCCCCTAGACAGGGCCACTGAAGCTTTCTTT
size: NA; V: TRBV13; J: TRBJ2-1; D: TRBD2; CDR3: CASSSSGLAGEFKSNEQFF; DNA: TGTGCCAGCAGCTCCTCGGGACTAGCGGGGGAGTTTAAGAGCAATGAGCAGTTCTTC
size: few; V: TRBV5-4; J: TRBJ1-1; D: NA; CDR3: CASSFWFRPNTEAFF; DNA: TGTGCCAGCAGCTTCTGGTTCAGGCCGAACACTGAAGCTTTCTTT
size: NA; V: TRBV29-1; J: TRBJ1-1; D: TRBD1; CDR3: CSVTGLRESTEAFF; DNA: TGCAGCGTGACAGGGTTGAGGGAGAGCACTGAAGCTTTCTTT
size: NA; V: TRBV10-3; J: TRBJ1-1; D: NA; CDR3: CAISENREPEAFF; DNA: TGTGCCATCAGTGAGAACAGGGAACCTGAAGCTTTCTTT
size: NA; V: TRBV30; J: TRBJ1-2; D: TRBD1; CDR3: CAWSSDRGGYGYTF; DNA: TGTGCCTGGTCCTCGGACAGGGGAGGTTATGGCTACACCTTC
size: NA; V: TRBV30; J: TRBJ2-5; D: TRBD2; CDR3: CAWWGGGYKYF; DNA: TGTGCCTGGTGGGGGGGAGGTTACAAGTACTTC
size: NA; V: TRBV6-1; J: TRBJ2-3; D: NA; CDR3: CASSDFLRGTDTQYF; DNA: TGTGCCAGCAGTGATTTCCTCCGGGGAACAGATACGCAGTATTTT
size: NA; V: TRBV27; J: TRBJ1-1; D: NA; CDR3: CASTSRGNTEAFF; DNA: TGTGCCAGCACTAGCCGGGGGAACACTGAAGCTTTCTTT
size: NA; V: TRBV9; J: TRBJ2-2; D: TRBD2; CDR3: CASSPGLAVRTGELFF; DNA: TGTGCCAGCAGCCCAGGACTAGCGGTTCGCACCGGGGAGCTGTTTTTT
size: NA; V: TRBV4-1; J: TRBJ1-2; D: NA; CDR3: CASSPRGAYGYTF; DNA: TGCGCCAGCAGCCCCCGGGGAGCTTATGGCTACACCTTC
size: NA; V: TRBV5-8; J: TRBJ1-2; D: TRBD1; CDR3: CASSPNRGFPYGYTF; DNA: TGTGCCAGCAGCCCAAACAGGGGGTTCCCTTATGGCTACACCTTC
size: NA; V: TRBV30; J: TRBJ2-6; D: NA; CDR3: CARAGGPLANVLTF; DNA: TGTGCCCGCGCCGGGGGACCGTTGGCCAACGTCCTGACTTTC
size: NA; V: TRBV29-1; J: TRBJ1-2; D: NA; CDR3: CSVEVSYGYTF; DNA: TGCAGCGTTGAGGTTAGCTATGGCTACACCTTC
size: NA; V: TRBV28; J: TRBJ1-6; D: NA; CDR3: CASSVYRDTFSPLHF; DNA: TGTGCCAGCAGTGTATACCGGGACACATTTTCACCCCTCCACTTT
size: NA; V: TRBV5-1; J: TRBJ1-1; D: NA; CDR3: CASSLRDPRTEAFF; DNA: TGCGCCAGCAGCCTGCGGGACCCACGGACTGAAGCTTTCTTT
size: NA; V: TRBV6-6; J: TRBJ1-5; D: TRBD1; CDR3: CASSLGTGEQPQHF; DNA: TGTGCCAGCAGTCTCGGGACAGGGGAACAGCCCCAGCATTTT
size: NA; V: TRBV4-1; J: TRBJ1-2; D: NA; CDR3: CASSQPRRGLGGGYTF; DNA: TGCGCCAGCAGCCAACCAAGAAGGGGTTTAGGGGGTGGCTACACCTTC
size: NA; V: TRBV6-2/TRBV6-3; J: TRBJ1-5; D: TRBD1; CDR3: CASSYEQGASQPQHF; DNA: TGTGCCAGCAGTTATGAGCAGGGGGCCAGTCAGCCCCAGCATTTT
size: NA; V: TRBV4-3; J: TRBJ2-7; D: TRBD2; CDR3: CASSLVKLAGVHEQYF; DNA: TGCGCCAGCAGCCTTGTAAAACTAGCGGGGGTTCACGAGCAGTACTTC
size: NA; V: TRBV6-4; J: TRBJ2-7; D: TRBD2; CDR3: CASSEYGGGAYEQYF; DNA: TGTGCCAGCAGTGAGTACGGCGGGGGGGCTTACGAGCAGTACTTC
size: NA; V: TRBV12-5; J: TRBJ1-1; D: NA; CDR3: CATSLIYNTEAFF; DNA: TGTGCTACCTCACTCATTTACAACACTGAAGCTTTCTTT
size: few; V: TRBV5-1; J: TRBJ1-2; D: NA; CDR3: CASSPEGEGYTF; DNA: TGCGCCAGCAGCCCCGAGGGTGAGGGCTACACCTTC